This is a list of T cell receptor beta chains from one sample in a study of T cell responses to AZD1222 COVID-19 vaccine. Repertoires were generated with immunoSEQ multiplex PCR, while TCRdb's copy carries only in-frame clones and drops some. The sample shows tens of thousands of clones, roughly 90% of them seen only once. The source was peripheral blood, collected 28 days after the second AZD1222 dose. The receptors come from an adult who received the AZD1222 COVID-19 vaccine. Each CDR3 is given with its conserved first and last residue. D genes are given only for firm matches. Where a row states a size, it is once, few, many or the class of an expanded clone; other rows omit it.

D	V	J	size	DNA	CDR3
.	TRBV12-3/TRBV12-4	TRBJ2-1	.	TGTGCCAGCAGTTTCGTTGGGGGCTATGAGCAGTTCTTC	CASSFVGGYEQFF
.	TRBV2	TRBJ1-1	.	TGTGCCAGCAGCGCCGGGGCCCGGGGGGACACTGAAGCTTTCTTT	CASSAGARGDTEAFF
TRBD1	TRBV28	TRBJ1-2	.	TGTGCCAGCAGTTTACTTTTAGGACAGGACTATGGCTACACCTTC	CASSLLLGQDYGYTF
.	TRBV6-5	TRBJ2-2	.	TGTGCCCGCCGCGGGACAGAGACTCACACCGGGGAGCTGTTTTTT	CARRGTETHTGELFF
.	TRBV27	TRBJ1-5	.	TGTGCCAGCGGATTACGGCCTGATCAGCCCCAGCATTTT	CASGLRPDQPQHF
.	TRBV7-2	TRBJ1-5	few	TGTGCCAGCAGTTTCAAACCGGGGAATAGCAATCAGCCCCAGCATTTT	CASSFKPGNSNQPQHF
.	TRBV12-3/TRBV12-4	TRBJ1-6	.	TGTGCCAGCAGTTCGTATAATTCACCCCTCCACTTT	CASSSYNSPLHF
TRBD1	TRBV5-6	TRBJ2-2	.	TGTGCCAGCAGCTTGGCAGGGGGCAGGTTATTCGGGGAGCTGTTTTTT	CASSLAGGRLFGELFF
.	TRBV6-5	TRBJ1-6	.	TGTGCCAGCAGAGGGGCGAGGAATTCACCCCTCCACTTT	CASRGARNSPLHF
.	TRBV5-1	TRBJ1-2	.	TGCGCCAGCAGCTTGACAGCGACTAGCTACACCTTC	CASSLTATSYTF
.	TRBV7-8	TRBJ2-4	.	TGTGCCAGCAGCTCGGGGTTGGGAGTTTTAGCCAAAAACATTCAGTACTTC	CASSSGLGVLAKNIQYF
TRBD1	TRBV5-1	TRBJ1-3	.	TGCGCCAGCAGCCCGGGATGGACAGGGTCTGGAAACACCATATATTTT	CASSPGWTGSGNTIYF
.	TRBV12-3/TRBV12-4	TRBJ1-5	.	TGTGCCAGCACCGTATCGGGCTTCCAGCCCCAGCATTTT	CASTVSGFQPQHF
.	TRBV24-1	TRBJ2-1	.	TGTGCCACCAGTGATGGAAGGATAGGGGCCAATGAGCAGTTCTTC	CATSDGRIGANEQFF
.	TRBV5-1	TRBJ1-6	.	TGCGCCAGCAGCTGGGACAACTCCTATAATTCACCCCTCCACTTT	CASSWDNSYNSPLHF
TRBD1	TRBV18	TRBJ1-4	.	TGTGCCAGCTCATCACTGGACAGGGGGGCTGCAACTAATGAAAAACTGTTTTTT	CASSSLDRGAATNEKLFF
.	TRBV29-1	TRBJ2-3	.	TGCAGCGTTCGGCTAGCTGGGATAAAAGGCACAGATACGCAGTATTTT	CSVRLAGIKGTDTQYF
.	TRBV30	TRBJ1-3	.	TGTGCCTTCCGGCCAACCCCTGGAAACACCATATATTTT	CAFRPTPGNTIYF
.	TRBV19	TRBJ1-2	.	TGTGCCAGTAGTGAGGGGGAAGTAGGGGGCTACACCTTC	CASSEGEVGGYTF
.	TRBV19	TRBJ1-1	.	TGTGCCAGTAGTATAGTAGGCACCATGAACACTGAAGCTTTCTTT	CASSIVGTMNTEAFF
.	TRBV25-1	TRBJ2-1	few	TGTGCCAGCATCCCTCTAGGGGGACGGGAGCAGTTCTTC	CASIPLGGREQFF
.	TRBV6-4	TRBJ2-2	.	TGTGCCAGCAGTGACAAAAACACCGGGGAGCTGTTTTTT	CASSDKNTGELFF
.	TRBV5-1	TRBJ2-5	.	TGCGCCAGCAGCTTTTCTTACCAAGAGACCCAGTACTTC	CASSFSYQETQYF
TRBD1	TRBV28	TRBJ1-1	.	TGTGCCAGCAGCTGGGGGACAGGGGGCCTGATGAACACTGAAGCTTTCTTT	CASSWGTGGLMNTEAFF
TRBD1	TRBV28	TRBJ1-3	.	TGTGCCAGCAGTTCTTCCGGGACAGGGTATGGAAACACCATATATTTT	CASSSSGTGYGNTIYF
.	TRBV28	TRBJ1-2	.	TGTGCCAGCAGTAGTGCCGGTCCGGGGGGCTACACCTTC	CASSSAGPGGYTF
TRBD1	TRBV19	TRBJ1-6	.	TGTGCCAGTAGTGGACAGGGTAATTCACCCCTCCACTTT	CASSGQGNSPLHF
.	TRBV5-1	TRBJ1-6	.	TGCGCCAGCAGCTTGGATCAAGGGAGAGCGAGGTCACCCCTCCACTTT	CASSLDQGRARSPLHF
.	TRBV30	TRBJ2-3	.	TGTGCCTGGAGTCTTTTCGAGCGTAGCACAGATACGCAGTATTTT	CAWSLFERSTDTQYF
TRBD1	TRBV30	TRBJ2-7	once	TGTGCCTGGAGCACGGGACAGGGGTACGAGCAGTACTTC	CAWSTGQGYEQYF
.	TRBV6-6	TRBJ1-1	.	TGTGCCAGCAGCCCACCGCTAGAGTCCTCTGAAGCTTTCTTT	CASSPPLESSEAFF
.	TRBV29-1	TRBJ1-1	.	TGCAGCGTTGTGGGTAACACTGAAGCTTTCTTT	CSVVGNTEAFF
.	TRBV6-5	TRBJ1-1	few	TGTGCCAGCAGTACCCGGACAAGCCTGAACACTGAAGCTTTCTTT	CASSTRTSLNTEAFF
TRBD2	TRBV2	TRBJ2-1	.	TGTGCCACCGCGATAGCGGGGGGTACCTACAATGAGCAGTTCTTC	CATAIAGGTYNEQFF
.	TRBV18	TRBJ1-1	.	TGTGCCAGCTCACCGGCAGGGTACACTGAAGCTTTCTTT	CASSPAGYTEAFF
TRBD2	TRBV6-5	TRBJ2-3	.	TGTGCCACCACTAGCGGGGGGGGAGATACGCAGTATTTT	CATTSGGGDTQYF
.	TRBV6-5	TRBJ2-5	.	TGTGCCAGCAGGAACAGGGAGACCCAGTACTTC	CASRNRETQYF
.	TRBV7-6	TRBJ2-5	.	TGTGCCAGCAGCTTAGTACCCAGGTTGAAAGAGACCCAGTACTTC	CASSLVPRLKETQYF
.	TRBV28	TRBJ1-5	.	TGTGCCAGCAGTCCGAGCAGACAGCAGCCCCAGCATTTT	CASSPSRQQPQHF
TRBD2	TRBV5-1	TRBJ2-1	.	TGCGCCAGCCGCGGGGGAGAGGGACTCGATGAGCAGTTCTTC	CASRGGEGLDEQFF
TRBD1	TRBV6-2/TRBV6-3	TRBJ2-1	.	TGTGCCAGCAGCCCAACTTGGGGTAGGGGGCTTAATGAGCAGTTCTTC	CASSPTWGRGLNEQFF
.	TRBV7-8	TRBJ1-2	.	TGTGCCAGCAGCTTACGATGGGGGTCTAACTATGGCTACACCTTC	CASSLRWGSNYGYTF
TRBD1	TRBV5-1	TRBJ2-5	.	TGCGCCAGCAGCATCCCAAGTGGGACAGAAGGAGAGACCCAGTACTTC	CASSIPSGTEGETQYF
.	TRBV20-1	TRBJ1-4	.	TGCCTGGGCAGGCTTAATGAAAAACTGTTTTTT	CLGRLNEKLFF
.	TRBV12-3/TRBV12-4	TRBJ2-1	.	TGTGCCAGCAGGTGGGCCAATGAGCAGTTCTTC	CASRWANEQFF